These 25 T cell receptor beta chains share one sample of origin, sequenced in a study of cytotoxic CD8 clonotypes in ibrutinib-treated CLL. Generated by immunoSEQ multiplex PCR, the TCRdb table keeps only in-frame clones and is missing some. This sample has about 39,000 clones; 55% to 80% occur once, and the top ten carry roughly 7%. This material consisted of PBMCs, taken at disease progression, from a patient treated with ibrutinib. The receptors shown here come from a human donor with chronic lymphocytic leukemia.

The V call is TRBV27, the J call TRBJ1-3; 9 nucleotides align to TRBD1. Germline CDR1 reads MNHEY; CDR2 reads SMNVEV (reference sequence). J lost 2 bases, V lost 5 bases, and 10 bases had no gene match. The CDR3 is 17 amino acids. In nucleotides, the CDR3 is TGTGCCAGCAGTCCTCTATATGACAGGGGGACTGGAAACACCATATATTTT. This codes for CASSPLYDRGTGNTIYF.

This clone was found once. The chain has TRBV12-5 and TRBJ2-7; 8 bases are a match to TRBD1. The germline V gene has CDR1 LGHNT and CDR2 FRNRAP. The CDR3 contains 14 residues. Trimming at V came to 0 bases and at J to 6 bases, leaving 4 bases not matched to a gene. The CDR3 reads CASGLVSGGREQYF. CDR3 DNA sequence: TGTGCTAGTGGTTTGGTCTCAGGGGGCCGCGAGCAGTACTTC.

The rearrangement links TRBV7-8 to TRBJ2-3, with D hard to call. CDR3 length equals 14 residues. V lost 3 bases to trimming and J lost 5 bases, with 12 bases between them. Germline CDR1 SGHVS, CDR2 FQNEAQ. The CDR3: CASSFRTPRDTQYF. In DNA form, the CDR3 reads TGTGCCAGCAGCTTCAGGACCCCCAGAGATACGCAGTATTTT.

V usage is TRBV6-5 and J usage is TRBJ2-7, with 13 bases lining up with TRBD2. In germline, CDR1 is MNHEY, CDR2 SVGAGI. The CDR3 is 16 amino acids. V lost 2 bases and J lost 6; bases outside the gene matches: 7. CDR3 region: CASSYRTSGRVGEQYF. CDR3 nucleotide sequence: TGTGCCAGCAGTTACAGGACTAGCGGGAGAGTTGGCGAGCAGTACTTC.

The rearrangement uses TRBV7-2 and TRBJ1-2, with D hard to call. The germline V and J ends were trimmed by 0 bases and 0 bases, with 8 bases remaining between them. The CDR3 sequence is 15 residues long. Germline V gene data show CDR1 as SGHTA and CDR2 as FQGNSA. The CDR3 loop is CASSLAAGANYGYTF. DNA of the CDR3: TGTGCCAGCAGCTTAGCGGCAGGAGCTAACTATGGCTACACCTTC.

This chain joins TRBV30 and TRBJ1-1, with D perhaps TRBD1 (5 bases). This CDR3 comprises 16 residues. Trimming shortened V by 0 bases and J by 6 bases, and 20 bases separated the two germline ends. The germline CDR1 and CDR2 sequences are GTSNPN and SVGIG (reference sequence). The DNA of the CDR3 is TGTGCCTGGAGTGTACAGGATAGGGCCCCGGGGGCTGAAGCTTTCTTT. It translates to CAWSVQDRAPGAEAFF.

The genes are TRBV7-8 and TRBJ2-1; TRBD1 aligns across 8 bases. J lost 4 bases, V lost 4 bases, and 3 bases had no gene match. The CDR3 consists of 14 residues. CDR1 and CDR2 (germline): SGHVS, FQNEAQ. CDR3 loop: CASSYRDRYNEQFF. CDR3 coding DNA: TGTGCCAGCAGCTACCGGGACAGGTACAATGAGCAGTTCTTC. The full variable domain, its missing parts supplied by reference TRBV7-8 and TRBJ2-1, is GAGVSQSPRYKVAKRGQDVALRCDPISGHVSLFWYQQALGQGPEFLTYFQNEAQLDKSGLPSDRFFAERPEGSVSTLKIQRTQQEDSAVYLCASSYRDRYNEQFFGPGTRLTVL.

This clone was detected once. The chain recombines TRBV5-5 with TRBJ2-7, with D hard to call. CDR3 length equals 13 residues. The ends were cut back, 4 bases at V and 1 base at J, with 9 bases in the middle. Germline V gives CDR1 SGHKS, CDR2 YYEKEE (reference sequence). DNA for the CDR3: TGTGCCAGCAGCACGGTCGGGTCCTACGAGCAGTACTTC. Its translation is CASSTVGSYEQYF. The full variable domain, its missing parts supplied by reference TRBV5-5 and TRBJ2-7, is DAGVTQSPTHLIKTRGQQVTLRCSPISGHKSVSWYQQVLGQGPQFIFQYYEKEERGRGNFPDRFSARQFPNYSSELNVNALLLGDSALYLCASSTVGSYEQYFGPGTRLTVT.

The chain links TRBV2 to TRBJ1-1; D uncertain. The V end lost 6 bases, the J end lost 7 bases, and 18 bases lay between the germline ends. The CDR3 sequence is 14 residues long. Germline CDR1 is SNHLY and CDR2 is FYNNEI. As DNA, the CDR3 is TGTGCCAGCAGGAGTGTTTCGGGGATGCGTGAAGCTTTCTTT. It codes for CASRSVSGMREAFF.

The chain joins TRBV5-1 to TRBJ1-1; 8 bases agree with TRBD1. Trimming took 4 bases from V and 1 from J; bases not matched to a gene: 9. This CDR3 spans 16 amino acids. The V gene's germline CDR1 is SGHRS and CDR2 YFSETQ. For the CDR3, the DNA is TGCGCCAGCAGCGCTACAGGGGGTCTGCGGAACACTGAAGCTTTCTTT. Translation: CASSATGGLRNTEAFF.

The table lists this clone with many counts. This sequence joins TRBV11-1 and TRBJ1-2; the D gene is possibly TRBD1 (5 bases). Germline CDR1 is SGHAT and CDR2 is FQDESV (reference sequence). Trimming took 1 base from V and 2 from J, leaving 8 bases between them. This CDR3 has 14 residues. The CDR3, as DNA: TGTGCCAGCAGCTTAGAGGGGAGGAACTATGGCTACACCTTC. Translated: CASSLEGRNYGYTF.

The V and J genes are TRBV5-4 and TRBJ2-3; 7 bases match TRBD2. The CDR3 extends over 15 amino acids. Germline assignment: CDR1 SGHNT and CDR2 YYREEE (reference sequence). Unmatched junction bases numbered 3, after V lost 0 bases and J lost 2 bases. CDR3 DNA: TGTGCCAGCAGCTTGGCGGGAGGATACACAGATACGCAGTATTTT. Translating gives CASSLAGGYTDTQYF.

CDR3 sequence (DNA): TGCGCCAGCAGTGGACCTGGAGGGGGTTATGAGCAGTTCTTC. It encodes CASSGPGGGYEQFF. The chain is built from TRBV10-1 and TRBJ2-1; tentatively, D is TRBD1 or TRBD2 (6 bases each). The CDR3 is 14 amino acids. Germline V gives CDR1 WNHNN, CDR2 SYGVQD (reference sequence). The V end lost 4 bases, the J end lost 8 bases, and 15 bases lay between the germline ends.

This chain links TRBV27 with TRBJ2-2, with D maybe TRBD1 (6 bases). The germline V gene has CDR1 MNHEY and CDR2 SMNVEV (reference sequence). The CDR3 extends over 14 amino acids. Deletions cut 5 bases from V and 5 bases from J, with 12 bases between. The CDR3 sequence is CASSPRGWTGELFF. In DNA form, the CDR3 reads TGTGCCAGCAGTCCCAGGGGATGGACCGGGGAGCTGTTTTTT.

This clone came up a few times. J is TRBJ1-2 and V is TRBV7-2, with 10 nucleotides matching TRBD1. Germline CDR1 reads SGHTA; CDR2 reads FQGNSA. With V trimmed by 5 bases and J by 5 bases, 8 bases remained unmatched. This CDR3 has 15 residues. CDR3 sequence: CASSPARGQGYGYTF. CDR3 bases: TGTGCCAGCAGCCCGGCCCGGGGACAGGGGTATGGCTACACCTTC.

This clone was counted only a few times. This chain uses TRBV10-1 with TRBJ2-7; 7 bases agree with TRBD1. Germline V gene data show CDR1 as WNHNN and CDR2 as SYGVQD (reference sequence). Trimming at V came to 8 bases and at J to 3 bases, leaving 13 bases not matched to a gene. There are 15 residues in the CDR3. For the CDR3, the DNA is TGCGCCAGCCTGTCAGCTACAGGGGCTAACTACGAGCAGTACTTC. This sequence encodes CASLSATGANYEQYF.

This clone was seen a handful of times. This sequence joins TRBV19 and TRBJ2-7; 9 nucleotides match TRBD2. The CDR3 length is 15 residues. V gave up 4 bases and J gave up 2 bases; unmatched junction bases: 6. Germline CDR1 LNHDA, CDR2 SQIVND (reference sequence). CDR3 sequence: CASSKIAGAPYEQYF. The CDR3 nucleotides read TGTGCCAGTAGTAAAATAGCGGGAGCCCCCTACGAGCAGTACTTC.

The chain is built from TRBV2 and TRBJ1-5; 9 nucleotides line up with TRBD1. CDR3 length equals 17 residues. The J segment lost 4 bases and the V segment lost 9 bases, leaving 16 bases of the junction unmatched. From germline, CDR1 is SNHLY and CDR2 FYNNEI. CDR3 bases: TGTGCCAGTAACCGGGACAGGGCCATCATTGGGAATCAGCCCCAGCATTTT. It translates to CASNRDRAIIGNQPQHF.

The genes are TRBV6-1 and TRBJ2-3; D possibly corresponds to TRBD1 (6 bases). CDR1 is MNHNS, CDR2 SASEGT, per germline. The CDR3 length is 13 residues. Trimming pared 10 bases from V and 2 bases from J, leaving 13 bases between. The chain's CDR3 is CATTQGNTDTQYF. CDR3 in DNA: TGTGCCACCACGCAGGGGAACACAGATACGCAGTATTTT.

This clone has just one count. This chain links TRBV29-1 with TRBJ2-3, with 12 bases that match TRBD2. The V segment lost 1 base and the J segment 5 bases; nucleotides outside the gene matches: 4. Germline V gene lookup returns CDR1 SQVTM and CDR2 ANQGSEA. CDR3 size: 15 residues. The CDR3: CSVEGLAGELDTQYF. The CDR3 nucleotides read TGCAGCGTTGAAGGACTAGCGGGAGAACTAGATACGCAGTATTTT.

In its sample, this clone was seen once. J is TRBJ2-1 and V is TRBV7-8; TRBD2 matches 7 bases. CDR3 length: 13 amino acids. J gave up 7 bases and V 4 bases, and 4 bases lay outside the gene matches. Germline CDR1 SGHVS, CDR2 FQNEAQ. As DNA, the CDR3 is TGTGCCAGCAGCTCGCCTAGCGGAAATGAGCAGTTCTTC. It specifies CASSSPSGNEQFF.

The CDR3 is CASSVRGTGGYEQYF. CDR3 DNA sequence: TGTGCCAGCAGCGTCCGAGGGACAGGGGGGTACGAGCAGTACTTC. This sequence joins TRBV9 and TRBJ2-7; 11 bases align to TRBD1. This CDR3 spans 15 amino acids. Germline V gene data show CDR1 as SGDLS and CDR2 as YYNGEE. V was clipped by 2 bases and J by 4 bases; unmatched bases: 5.

CDR3 amino acids: CASSPELAGGLNEQFF. DNA of the CDR3: TGTGCCAGCAGCCCTGAACTAGCGGGGGGGCTGAATGAGCAGTTCTTC. The rearrangement uses TRBV14 and TRBJ2-1; 13 bases align to TRBD2. V gave up 4 bases and J gave up 7 bases; unmatched junction bases: 7. The CDR3 consists of 16 residues. CDR1 is SGHDN and CDR2 is FVKESK in the germline V gene.

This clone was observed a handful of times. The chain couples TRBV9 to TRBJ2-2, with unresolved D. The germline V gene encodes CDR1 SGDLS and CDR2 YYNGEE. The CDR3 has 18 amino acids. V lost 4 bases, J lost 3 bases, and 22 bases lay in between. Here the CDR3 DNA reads TGTGCCAGCAGCAGCAGACCCCGGTGGAACACAGACACCGGGGAGCTGTTTTTT. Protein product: CASSSRPRWNTDTGELFF.

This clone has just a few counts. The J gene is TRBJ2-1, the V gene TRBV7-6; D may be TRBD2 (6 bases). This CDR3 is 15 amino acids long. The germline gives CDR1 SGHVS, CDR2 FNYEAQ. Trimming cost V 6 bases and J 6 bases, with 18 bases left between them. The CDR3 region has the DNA TGTGCCAGCAGTCTCTGGACGGGAGAGTTCAATGAGCAGTTCTTC. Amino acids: CASSLWTGEFNEQFF.